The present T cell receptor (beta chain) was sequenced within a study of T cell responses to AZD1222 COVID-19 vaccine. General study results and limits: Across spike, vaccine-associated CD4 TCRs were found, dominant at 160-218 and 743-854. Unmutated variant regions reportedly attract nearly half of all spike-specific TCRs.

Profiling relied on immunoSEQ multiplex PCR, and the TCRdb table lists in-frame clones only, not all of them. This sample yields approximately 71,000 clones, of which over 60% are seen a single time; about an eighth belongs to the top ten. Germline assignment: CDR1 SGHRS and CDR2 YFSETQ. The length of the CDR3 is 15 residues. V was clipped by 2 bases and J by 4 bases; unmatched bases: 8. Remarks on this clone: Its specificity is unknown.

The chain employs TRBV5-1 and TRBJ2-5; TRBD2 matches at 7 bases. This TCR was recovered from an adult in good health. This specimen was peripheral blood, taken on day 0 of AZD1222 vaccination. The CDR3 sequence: CASSFSRGGTETQYF. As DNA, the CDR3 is TGCGCCAGCAGCTTCTCTCGCGGGGGTACAGAGACCCAGTACTTC.